Shown below are 19 T cell receptor beta chains from a single sample sequenced in a study of beta chain features in type 1 diabetes. The sequenced template was cDNA made from the entire isolated RNA. Assay: immunoSEQ multiplex PCR; the TCRdb copy retains only in-frame clones and omits some. The sample shows 680,000 or so clones, 15% to 17% of them seen only once. What was sequenced was naive CD4+ T cells from blood. These receptors were obtained from a man aged 18 to 30 in good health.

This clone came up once. V usage is TRBV27 and J usage is TRBJ1-2, with 8 bases aligning to TRBD1. The CDR3 is 15 residues long. V trimming: 6 bases; J trimming: 8 bases; junction bases outside the gene matches: 14. CDR1 and CDR2 from the germline V gene are MNHEY and SMNVEV (reference sequence). CDR3 loop: CASSSPLRGLDGYTF. CDR3 bases: TGTGCCAGCAGCTCCCCGCTCAGGGGGCTCGACGGCTACACCTTC.

This clone was found a few times. V is TRBV5-6 and J is TRBJ1-4; D gene uncertain. This CDR3 comprises 15 residues. The germline V gene encodes CDR1 SGHDT and CDR2 YYEEEE. Trimming left V 1 base short and J 0 bases short, with 7 bases between. CDR3 in amino acids: CASSLRVTTNEKLFF. In nucleotides, the CDR3 is TGTGCCAGCAGCTTGAGGGTGACAACTAATGAAAAACTGTTTTTT.

There are a few counts of this clone. The rearrangement uses TRBV5-4 and TRBJ1-2; TRBD1 matches at 7 bases. This CDR3 is built from 17 residues. J lost 4 bases, V lost 2 bases, and 14 bases had no gene match. Germline-derived CDR1 and CDR2 are SGHNT and YYREEE (reference sequence). CDR3 sequence: CASSFGAGTATIYGYTF. DNA of the CDR3: TGTGCCAGCAGCTTTGGGGCAGGGACAGCAACAATCTATGGCTACACCTTC.

The chain joins TRBV30 to TRBJ1-5; D is perhaps TRBD1 (6 bases). Trimming shortened V by 3 bases and J by 1 base, and 10 bases separated the two germline ends. Germline values: CDR1 GTSNPN, CDR2 SVGIG (reference sequence). This CDR3 is built from 14 residues. The DNA of the CDR3 is TGTGCCTGGAGGGGCAGGGGCAGCAATCAGCCCCAGCATTTT. This translates into CAWRGRGSNQPQHF. Supplemented by reference TRBV30 and TRBJ1-5, the full variable domain reads SQTIHQWPATLVQPVGSPLSLECTVEGTSNPNLYWYRQAAGRGLQLLFYSVGIGQISSEVPQNLSASRPQDRQFILSSKKLLLSDSGFYLCAWRGRGSNQPQHFGDGTRLSIL.

The J gene is TRBJ2-2, the V gene TRBV4-3; a weak D match, TRBD2 (5 bases). The CDR3 has 18 residues. Germline V gives CDR1 LGHNA, CDR2 YSLEER. Trimming took 2 bases from V and 6 from J, leaving 22 bases between them. The CDR3 loop is CASSQRELGGYQAGELFF. CDR3 nucleotides: TGCGCCAGCAGCCAACGAGAATTGGGCGGGTATCAAGCCGGGGAGCTGTTTTTT.

The chain has TRBV6-1 and TRBJ1-5, with D possibly matching TRBD1 (5 bases). V was shortened by 0 bases and J by 5 bases, with 8 bases between the two germline ends. The CDR3 length is 14 residues. Germline-derived CDR1 and CDR2 are MNHNS and SASEGT. The CDR3 DNA sequence: TGTGCCAGCAGTGAAGCGACGGGGGATCAGCCCCAGCATTTT. Protein: CASSEATGDQPQHF.

A few counts support this clone. The chain has TRBV4-3 and TRBJ1-2; 7 nucleotides line up with TRBD1. The CDR3 is 14 residues long. J lost 6 bases, V lost 4 bases, and 8 bases had no gene match. Germline V gene sequence: CDR1 LGHNA, CDR2 YSLEER. CDR3 in DNA: TGCGCCAGCAGCCTTCAAAGGGGGCCTGATGGCTACACCTTC. It specifies CASSLQRGPDGYTF.

This clone has only a few counts. The chain couples TRBV6-5 to TRBJ2-5, with D possibly matching TRBD2 (5 bases). CDR1 MNHEY and CDR2 SVGAGI come from the germline V gene. V was trimmed by 4 bases and J by 7 bases, leaving 10 bases between them. This CDR3 is 12 amino acids long. The CDR3 region is CASSFSGMTQYF. The CDR3 DNA is TGTGCCAGCAGTTTCTCGGGAATGACCCAGTACTTC.

This chain links TRBV30 with TRBJ1-5; D might be TRBD1 (6 bases). Germline CDR1 is GTSNPN and CDR2 is SVGIG (reference sequence). Trimming pared 2 bases from V and 0 bases from J, leaving 14 bases between. This CDR3 has 16 amino acids. The chain's CDR3 is CAWSPSGTHSNQPQHF. The CDR3 DNA is TGTGCCTGGAGTCCGTCCGGGACACATAGCAATCAGCCCCAGCATTTT.

This clone has only a few counts. V is TRBV28 and J is TRBJ2-7, with a weak D call TRBD1 (6 bases). The CDR3 extends over 15 amino acids. The V end was cut by 2 bases, the J end by 0 bases, with 11 bases between. The germline CDR1 and CDR2 sequences are MDHEN and SYDVKM. CDR3 protein: CASSLGRGFSYEQYF. The CDR3 DNA reads TGTGCCAGCAGTTTAGGCAGGGGATTCTCCTACGAGCAGTACTTC.

This clone was detected a few times. The V gene is TRBV4-3, the J gene TRBJ2-7; D call uncertain. With 5 bases removed from V and 4 bases from J, the gap between germline ends came to 12 bases. The CDR3 sequence is 13 residues long. CDR1 and CDR2 (germline): LGHNA, YSLEER. CDR3 loop: CASSSELGYEQYF. In DNA form, the CDR3 reads TGCGCCAGCAGCTCGGAGCTTGGGTACGAGCAGTACTTC.

This clone was seen only a few times. J is TRBJ1-1 and V is TRBV9, with TRBD1 matching over 9 bases. The germline V gene has CDR1 SGDLS and CDR2 YYNGEE. V lost 5 bases and J lost 4; bases outside the gene matches: 6. This CDR3 is 14 amino acids long. The CDR3 loop is CASRTGTGTTEAFF. The CDR3 DNA reads TGTGCCAGCAGGACCGGGACAGGGACCACTGAAGCTTTCTTT.

The table lists this clone with a few counts. The V and J genes are TRBV19 and TRBJ1-1; 7 bases fit TRBD1. Trimming removed 7 bases from V and 0 bases from J; junction bases left unmatched: 5. This CDR3 contains 14 residues. Germline CDR1 LNHDA, CDR2 SQIVND (reference sequence). CDR3 region: CASTEGTVNTEAFF. CDR3 nucleotides: TGTGCCAGTACAGAAGGGACAGTGAACACTGAAGCTTTCTTT. Complete variable domain (other parts from reference TRBV19 and TRBJ1-1): DGGITQSPKYLFRKEGQNVTLSCEQNLNHDAMYWYRQDPGQGLRLIYYSQIVNDFQKGDIAEGYSVSREKKESFPLTVTSAQKNPTAFYLCASTEGTVNTEAFFGQGTRLTVV.

This rearrangement joins TRBV15 to TRBJ1-2; 10 nucleotides line up with TRBD1. Germline loops: CDR1 LNHNV, CDR2 YYDKDF (reference sequence). With V trimmed by 4 bases and J by 2 bases, 1 base remained unmatched. The CDR3 totals 14 residues. Written as DNA, the CDR3 is TGTGCCACCAGCATGGGACAGGGGAACTATGGCTACACCTTC. Amino acids: CATSMGQGNYGYTF.

The chain links TRBV19 to TRBJ2-6, with D hard to call. Germline CDR1 reads LNHDA; CDR2 reads SQIVND (reference sequence). V lost 3 bases, J lost 0 bases, and 12 bases lay in between. The CDR3 spans 17 residues. The DNA for the CDR3 is TGTGCCAGTAGTATGCTCACAGCATCCTCTGGGGCCAACGTCCTGACTTTC. Its translation: CASSMLTASSGANVLTF.

Remarks on this clone: At the DNA level, this CDR3 is encoded by other sequences in the same sample as well. The rearrangement uses TRBV29-1 and TRBJ2-1; D is undetermined. The length of the CDR3 is 13 residues. Trimming pared 4 bases from V and 0 bases from J, leaving 7 bases between. Germline CDR1 and CDR2: SQVTM and ANQGSEA. The CDR3 DNA reads TGCAGCGTTGGATGGAGCTCCTACAATGAGCAGTTCTTC. Translating it yields CSVGWSSYNEQFF.

The chain couples TRBV5-1 to TRBJ2-5, with D perhaps TRBD1 (6 bases). CDR3 size: 15 residues. The V end lost 5 bases, the J end lost 3 bases, and 17 bases lay between the germline ends. Germline CDR1 is SGHRS and CDR2 is YFSETQ. The CDR3 reads CASRKIQGQEETQYF. CDR3 DNA: TGCGCCAGCAGAAAGATACAGGGTCAGGAAGAGACCCAGTACTTC.

The sample holds a few counts of this clone. The V and J genes are TRBV7-8 and TRBJ1-4, with no clear D. The V end lost 2 bases, the J end lost 4 bases, and 14 bases lay between the germline ends. The CDR3 is 16 amino acids. The germline gives CDR1 SGHVS, CDR2 FQNEAQ. This CDR3 reads CASSLWPGAGNEKLFF. Written as DNA, the CDR3 is TGTGCCAGCAGCTTATGGCCGGGAGCGGGTAATGAAAAACTGTTTTTT.

V usage is TRBV6-6 and J usage is TRBJ2-7; perhaps D is TRBD1 or TRBD2 (5 bases each). The germline CDR1 and CDR2 sequences are MNHNY and SVGAGI (reference sequence). V lost 5 bases to trimming and J lost 1 base, with 15 bases between them. The CDR3 is 15 amino acids. CDR3 protein: CASSKPGWGSYEQYF. The CDR3 DNA reads TGTGCCAGCAGTAAACCGGGATGGGGGTCCTACGAGCAGTACTTC.